This T cell receptor (beta chain) is from a study of T cells in localized non-small cell lung cancer. Broader study findings: Of the top 100 tumor clones, median roughly 60 were in adjacent lung, approximately 28 among its top 100. Uninvolved adjacent lung had higher T cell clonality than tumor and all other tissues. Density of T cells in blood, when higher, went with longer overall survival. Heterogeneity is still possible, as just one tumor region was sequenced.

This clone was counted once. Its antigen is undetermined. The CDR3 contains 15 residues. Germline-derived CDR1 and CDR2 are ENHRY and SYGVKD. Trimming removed 2 bases from V and 3 bases from J; junction bases left unmatched: 3. Measured with immunoSEQ multiplex PCR; TCRdb has only the in-frame clones, and not every one. The data show fewer than 35,000 clones, roughly nine tenths seen once. The specimen was PBMCs, collected before any cancer treatment. V gene TRBV10-3 combines with J gene TRBJ2-2; TRBD1 agrees at 7 bases. The sequence was collected from a man aged 40 to 69 with stage II lung adenocarcinoma. CDR3 sequence reads: CAISETGADTGELFF. CDR3 coding DNA: TGTGCCATCAGTGAGACAGGGGCGGACACCGGGGAGCTGTTTTTT.